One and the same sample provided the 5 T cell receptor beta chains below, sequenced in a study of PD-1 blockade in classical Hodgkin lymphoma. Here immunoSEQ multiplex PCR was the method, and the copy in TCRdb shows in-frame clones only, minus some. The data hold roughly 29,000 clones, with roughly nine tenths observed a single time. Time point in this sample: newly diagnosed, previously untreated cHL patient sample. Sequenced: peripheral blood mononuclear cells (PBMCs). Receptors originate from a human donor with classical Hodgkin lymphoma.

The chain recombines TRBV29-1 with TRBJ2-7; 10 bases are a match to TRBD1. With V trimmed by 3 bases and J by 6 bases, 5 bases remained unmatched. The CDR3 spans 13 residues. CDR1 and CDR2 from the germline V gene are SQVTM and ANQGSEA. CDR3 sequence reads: CSVDAGTGAEQYF. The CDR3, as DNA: TGCAGCGTTGACGCCGGGACAGGGGCCGAGCAGTACTTC.

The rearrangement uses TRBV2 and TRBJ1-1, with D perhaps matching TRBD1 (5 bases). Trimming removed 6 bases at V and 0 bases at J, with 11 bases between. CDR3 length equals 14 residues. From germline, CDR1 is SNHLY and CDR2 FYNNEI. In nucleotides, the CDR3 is TGTGCCAGCAGGATGGGGGGGGTGAACACTGAAGCTTTCTTT. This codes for CASRMGGVNTEAFF.

In nucleotides, the CDR3 is TGTGCCAGTAGTCTTACTCCCTCGGGACTAGCGGACGTCGATGAGCAGTTCTTC. Protein sequence: CASSLTPSGLADVDEQFF. The chain has TRBV19 and TRBJ2-1; 11 nucleotides agree with TRBD2. Germline V gene lookup returns CDR1 LNHDA and CDR2 SQIVND (reference sequence). The trim removed 5 bases at V and 8 bases at J, leaving 17 bases unmatched. This CDR3 comprises 18 residues.

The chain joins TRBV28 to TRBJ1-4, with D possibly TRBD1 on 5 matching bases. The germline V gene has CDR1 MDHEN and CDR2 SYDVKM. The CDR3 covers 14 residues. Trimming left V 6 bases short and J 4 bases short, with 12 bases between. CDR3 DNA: TGTGCCAGCAGGGCGGGGGGGAGTAATGAAAAACTGTTTTTT. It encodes CASRAGGSNEKLFF.

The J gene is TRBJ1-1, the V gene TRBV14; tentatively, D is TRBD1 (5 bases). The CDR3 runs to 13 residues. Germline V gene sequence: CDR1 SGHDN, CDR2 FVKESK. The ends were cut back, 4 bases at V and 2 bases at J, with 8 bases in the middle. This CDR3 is CASSRQGNTEAFF. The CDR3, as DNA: TGTGCCAGCAGCCGGCAGGGTAACACTGAAGCTTTCTTT.